This T cell receptor (beta chain) comes out of a study of long-term antiretroviral therapy in people with HIV. Study-wide results and caveats: Repertoires in HIV (unlike those of controls) had narrower CDR3 length ranges. Clonal populations expanded prior to ART predominated within the repertoire at all time points.

Germline V gene data show CDR1 as MNHNY and CDR2 as SVGAGI (reference sequence). This CDR3 spans 13 amino acids. Trimming cost V 5 bases and J 6 bases; bases outside gene matches: 2. The assay, immunoSEQ v3.0, was run at survey level. Per-sample targets for sequencing were roughly 40,000-50,000 T-cell genomes. Sequencing used immunoSEQ multiplex PCR; TCRdb keeps in-frame clones, though not all of them. The sample has approximately 21,000 clones, over 75% seen once; the top ten hold 5%. A note on this clone: Antigen unknown.

This rearrangement joins TRBV6-6 to TRBJ2-2, with TRBD2 identical over 8 bases. Sequencing used unsorted PBMCs, obtained 0.3 years after starting antiretroviral therapy. The source is a middle-aged man with HIV. CDR3 residues: CASSERESGELFF. The CDR3 nucleotides read TGTGCCAGCAGTGAGCGGGAGTCCGGGGAGCTGTTTTTT.